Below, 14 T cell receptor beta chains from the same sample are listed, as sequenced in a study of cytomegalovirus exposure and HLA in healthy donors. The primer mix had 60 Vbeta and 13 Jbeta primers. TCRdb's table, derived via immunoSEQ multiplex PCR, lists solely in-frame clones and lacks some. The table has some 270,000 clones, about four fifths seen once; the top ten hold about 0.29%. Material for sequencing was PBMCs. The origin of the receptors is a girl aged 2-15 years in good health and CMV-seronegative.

CDR3 bases: TGTGCCAGTAGTATTCGTCGCGGGGATGAGCAGTTCTTC. Its protein is CASSIRRGDEQFF. V is TRBV19 and J is TRBJ2-1; maybe TRBD2 (6 bases). CDR1 LNHDA and CDR2 SQIVND come from the germline V gene (reference sequence). This CDR3 spans 13 amino acids. The V end lost 3 bases, the J end lost 8 bases, and 11 bases lay between the germline ends.

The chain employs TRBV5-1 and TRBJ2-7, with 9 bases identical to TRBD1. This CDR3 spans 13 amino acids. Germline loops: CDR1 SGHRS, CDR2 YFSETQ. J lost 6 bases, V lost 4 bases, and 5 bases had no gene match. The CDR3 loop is CASSGGTGLEQYF. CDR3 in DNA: TGCGCCAGCAGCGGCGGGACAGGGCTCGAGCAGTACTTC.

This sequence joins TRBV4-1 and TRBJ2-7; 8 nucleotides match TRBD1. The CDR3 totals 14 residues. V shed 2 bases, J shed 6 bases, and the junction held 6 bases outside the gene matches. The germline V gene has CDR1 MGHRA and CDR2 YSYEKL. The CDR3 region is CASSQRTGPLEQYF. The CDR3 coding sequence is TGCGCCAGCAGCCAAAGGACAGGGCCTCTCGAGCAGTACTTC.

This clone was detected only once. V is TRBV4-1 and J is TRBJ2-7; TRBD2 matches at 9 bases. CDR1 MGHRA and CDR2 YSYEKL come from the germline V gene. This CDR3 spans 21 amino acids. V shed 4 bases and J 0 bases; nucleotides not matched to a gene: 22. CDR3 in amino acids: CASSLLGWTSATSLYSYEQYF. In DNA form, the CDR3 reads TGCGCCAGCAGCCTCCTCGGGTGGACTAGCGCTACCTCTTTATACTCCTACGAGCAGTACTTC.

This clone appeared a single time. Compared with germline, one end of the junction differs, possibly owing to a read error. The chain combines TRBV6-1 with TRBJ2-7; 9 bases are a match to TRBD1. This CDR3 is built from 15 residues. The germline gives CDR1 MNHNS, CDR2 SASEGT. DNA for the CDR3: TGTGCCAGCAGTGAACCCACAGGGGGCTCCTCCGAGCAGTACTTC. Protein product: CASSEPTGGSSEQYF.

The CDR3 sequence is CASTWTADSYEQYF. CDR3 nucleotide sequence: TGTGCCAGCACCTGGACAGCAGACTCCTACGAGCAGTACTTC. This chain connects TRBV27 to TRBJ2-7; D might be TRBD1 (6 bases). The CDR3 contains 14 residues. The V end lost 7 bases, the J end lost 0 bases, and 13 bases lay between the germline ends. The germline gives CDR1 MNHEY, CDR2 SMNVEV (reference sequence).

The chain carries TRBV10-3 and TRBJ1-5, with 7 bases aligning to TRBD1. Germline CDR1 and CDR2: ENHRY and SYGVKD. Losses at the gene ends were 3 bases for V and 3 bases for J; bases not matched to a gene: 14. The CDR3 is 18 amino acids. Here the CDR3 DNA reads TGTGCCATCAGTGATTGCTGCAGGGACAGACCATTCAATCAGCCCCAGCATTTT. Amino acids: CAISDCCRDRPFNQPQHF.

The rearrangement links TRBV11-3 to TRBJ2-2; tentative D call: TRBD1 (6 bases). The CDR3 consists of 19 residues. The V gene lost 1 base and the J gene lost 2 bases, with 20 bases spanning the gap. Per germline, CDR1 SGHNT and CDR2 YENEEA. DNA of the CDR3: TGTGCCAGCAGCTTAGTAACGTGGGGGCGATCGGGAAACACCGGGGAGCTGTTTTTT. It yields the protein CASSLVTWGRSGNTGELFF.

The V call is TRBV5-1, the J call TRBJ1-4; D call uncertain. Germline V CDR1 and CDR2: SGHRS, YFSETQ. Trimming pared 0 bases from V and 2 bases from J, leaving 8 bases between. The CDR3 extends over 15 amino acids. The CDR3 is CASSLVGGTNEKLFF. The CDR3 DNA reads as TGCGCCAGCAGCTTGGTTGGAGGTACTAATGAAAAACTGTTTTTT.

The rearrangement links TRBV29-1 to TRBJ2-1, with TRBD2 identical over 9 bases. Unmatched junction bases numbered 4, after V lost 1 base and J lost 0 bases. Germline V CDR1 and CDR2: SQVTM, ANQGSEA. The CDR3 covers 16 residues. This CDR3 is CSVEGLAGVSYNEQFF. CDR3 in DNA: TGCAGCGTTGAAGGGTTAGCGGGAGTCTCCTACAATGAGCAGTTCTTC.

The CDR3 sequence is CASASSRDRVRNEQFF. As DNA, the CDR3 is TGTGCCAGCGCCTCCTCCCGGGACAGGGTTAGGAATGAGCAGTTCTTC. The V gene is TRBV2, the J gene TRBJ2-1; 9 bases fit TRBD1. The ends lost 8 bases at V and 7 bases at J; junction bases unmatched: 15. In germline, CDR1 is SNHLY, CDR2 FYNNEI. This CDR3 contains 16 residues.

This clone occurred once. The CDR3 region is CASSLELGGYTF. CDR3 sequence (DNA): TGTGCCAGCAGTTTAGAACTAGGTGGCTACACCTTC. The rearrangement uses TRBV28 and TRBJ1-2; D is unresolved. The V and J ends lost 2 bases and 7 bases respectively, with 8 bases between them. Germline loops: CDR1 MDHEN, CDR2 SYDVKM. This CDR3 contains 12 residues.

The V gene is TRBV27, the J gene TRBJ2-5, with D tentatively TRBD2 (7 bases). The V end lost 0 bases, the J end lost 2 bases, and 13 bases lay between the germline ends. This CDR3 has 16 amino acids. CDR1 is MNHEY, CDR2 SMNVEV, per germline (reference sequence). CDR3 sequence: CASSLSGGREQETQYF. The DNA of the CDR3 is TGTGCCAGCAGTTTATCAGGGGGGAGGGAACAAGAGACCCAGTACTTC.

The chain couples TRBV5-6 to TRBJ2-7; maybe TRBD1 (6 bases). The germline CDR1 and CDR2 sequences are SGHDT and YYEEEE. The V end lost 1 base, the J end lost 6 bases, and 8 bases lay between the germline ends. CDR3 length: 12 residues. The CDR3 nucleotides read TGTGCCAGCAGCTTGAGAGGGGGCGAGCAGTACTTC. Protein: CASSLRGGEQYF.